The present entry profiles one T cell receptor beta chain with its context. Its antigen is undetermined. This specimen comes from a study of OX40 agonist ivuxolimab in advanced cancers. Overall study: Three patients showed partial responses: one hepatocellular carcinoma and two cutaneous melanoma cases.

Exclusion applied to patients with autoimmune disease history or systemic immunosuppression. J lost 1 base, V lost 2 bases, and 6 bases had no gene match. Germline CDR1 and CDR2: SGHTA and FQGNSA. This CDR3 has 16 amino acids. Only in-frame clones appear in the TCRdb table, and some are missing; sequencing was by immunoSEQ multiplex PCR. The data contain 34,000 or so clones, approximately 80% of them seen just once; the ten biggest clones take up roughly 11%. Study-level results: In the 0.1 to 3.0 mg/kg range, CD4+ and CD8+ blood T cells had expanded clonally by week 6. Expanded clones tended on average to be more numerous among CD8+ T cells than CD4+.

The sequence was obtained from an adult with an advanced solid tumor such as melanoma, head and neck, liver or kidney cancer. The starting material was CD4+ or CD8+ T cells sorted from blood, obtained in a trial of the OX40 agonist ivuxolimab. This chain uses TRBV7-2 with TRBJ1-1; 8 nucleotides match TRBD1. CDR3 bases: TGTGCCAGCAGCTTAAAGTATACAGGGGGGAACACTGAAGCTTTCTTT. Its translation is CASSLKYTGGNTEAFF. The entire variable domain, with the rest obtained from reference TRBV7-2 and TRBJ1-1, is as follows: GAGVSQSPSNKVTEKGKDVELRCDPISGHTALYWYRQSLGQGLEFLIYFQGNSAPDKSGLPSDRFSAERTGGSVSTLTIQRTQQEDSAVYLCASSLKYTGGNTEAFFGQGTRLTVV.